This T cell receptor (beta chain) was retrieved from a study of primary melanoma T cells and metastatic recurrence (dated by TCRdb to 2020 to 2022). Study-wide context: The cohort consisted of 150 to 250 primary melanomas of stage T2 to T4, each more than 1 mm thick. Whether patient outcome could be predicted by T-cell fraction and T-cell repertoire clonality in primary melanoma tumors was the question this study put to the test. Progression-free survival was the clinical outcome compared against the T-cell fraction measured by TCR beta sequencing. Histopathological grading of tumor-infiltrating lymphocytes served as the comparison point for the T-cell fraction derived from sequencing.

Preparation of the library involved the immunoSEQ multiplex PCR assay. High-throughput sequencing of the T-cell receptor beta chain was performed on primary melanoma tumor tissue. Per the authors' processing: The repertoire analyses covered TCRB CDR3 sharing between samples and the distribution of insertions and deletions. A gradient-boosted model ranked how well the T-cell fraction predicted outcome compared with histopathological variables. TCRdb carries this immuneACCESS record with in-frame sequences only. Its versions omit some clonotypes, under half of them owing to an unresolved V gene in the studies checked, with the rest unexplained. Clone size and V and J calls were adopted from that table, with D and trimming inferred from the DNA. The table for this sample lists about 540 clones; 74% of them were counted only once. Of the sample, around 46% falls within the top ten clones. Patients had primary melanoma that had been surgically resected and was considered potentially curable but at risk of metastatic recurrence.

Regarding this clone: This clone's antigen is unknown. Base qualities are not recorded, but no much larger clone differs from it by a single base.

The V and J ends are trimmed by 1 base and 7 bases, leaving 8 bases between them. The CDR3 numbers 13 residues from cysteine through phenylalanine. Of all the DNA, just the CDR3 is kept, 39 bases in frame from base 1. Per the germline V gene, SGHTA is the CDR1 and FQGNSA is the CDR2. Here is what the overall study found, with its caveats: Progression-free survival was reportedly predicted by the tumor T-cell fraction independently of age, mitotic rate, ulceration and thickness. Regardless of nodal disease, mitotic rate or ulceration status, a T-cell fraction above 20% appeared to be protective. The authors framed an effective T-cell-mediated antitumor response in primary melanoma only as a suggestion, not a demonstrated mechanism. Reportedly, adding T-cell fraction to tumor thickness improved progression-free survival prediction more than adding any other histopathological variable did.

The chain joins TRBV7-2 to TRBJ2-1; no confident D gene assignment can be made. This TCR was sampled from a human donor with melanoma. The specimen sequenced was melanoma tumor tissue. The CDR3 region has the sequence CASSLGSANEQFF. The DNA sequence is given as TGTGCCAGCAGCTTAGGTTCGGCGAATGAGCAGTTCTTC.